This TCR beta chain originates from a study of shared clonotypes between healthy human individuals. Generated by immunoSEQ multiplex PCR, the TCRdb table keeps only in-frame clones and is missing some. The sample has 1.6 million or so clones; 98% are singletons. V lost 0 bases, J lost 2 bases, and 11 bases lay in between. The CDR3 runs to 15 residues. Germline values: CDR1 SGDLS, CDR2 YYNGEE. The clonotype comes from a man younger than 40 in good health. This chain joins TRBV9 and TRBJ2-5; no clear D. The sequenced material came from naive CD4+ T cells sorted from blood. Stated subset: CD45RA+ positively selected. As DNA, the CDR3 is TGTGCCAGCAGCGTAGAACCAGATACTCAAGAGACCCAGTACTTC. Its translation is CASSVEPDTQETQYF.